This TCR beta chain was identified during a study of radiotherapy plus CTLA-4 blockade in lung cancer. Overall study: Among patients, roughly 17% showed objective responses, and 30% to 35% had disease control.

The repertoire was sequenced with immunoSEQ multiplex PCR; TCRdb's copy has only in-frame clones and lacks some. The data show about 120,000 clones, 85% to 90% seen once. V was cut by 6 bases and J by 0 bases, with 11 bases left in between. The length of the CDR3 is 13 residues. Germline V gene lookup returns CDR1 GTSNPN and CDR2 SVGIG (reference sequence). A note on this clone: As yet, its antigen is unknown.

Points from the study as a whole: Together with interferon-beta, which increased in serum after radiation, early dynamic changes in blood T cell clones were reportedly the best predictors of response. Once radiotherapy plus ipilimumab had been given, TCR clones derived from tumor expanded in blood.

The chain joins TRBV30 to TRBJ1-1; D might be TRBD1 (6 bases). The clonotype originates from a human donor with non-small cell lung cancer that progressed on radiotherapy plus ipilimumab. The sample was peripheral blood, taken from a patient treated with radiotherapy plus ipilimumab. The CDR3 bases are TGTGCCTGTTCACAGGGCCTGAACACTGAAGCTTTCTTT. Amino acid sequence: CACSQGLNTEAFF.